One sample yielded the 15 T cell receptor beta chains listed below, sequenced in a study of breast tumors, draining lymph nodes, adjacent tissues. Samples came from axillary lymph nodes draining the breast cancer. TCRdb called the multiplex PCR reads again in MiXCR, with one record for every CDR3 protein. The repertoire consists of 200,000 to 250,000 distinct CDR3 sequences, with less than 35% occurring once and the leading ten covering roughly 3.5%. What was sequenced was axillary lymph node tissue. All receptors come from a female donor with breast cancer. Some clones in this sample may be carry-over from other donors' samples.

This clonotype appeared many times. V is TRBV7-3 and J is TRBJ1-2; 9 nucleotides line up with TRBD1. V dropped 8 bases and J dropped 6; count of bases not matched to a gene: 1. CDR3 length: 11 residues. Germline CDR1 is SGHTA and CDR2 is FQGTGA. CDR3 sequence: CASGTGNGYTF. The DNA for the CDR3 is TGTGCCAGCGGGACAGGGAATGGCTACACCTTC.

The chain links TRBV5-1 to TRBJ1-4; D remains ambiguous. Germline CDR1 is SGHRS and CDR2 is YFSETQ. This CDR3 region has 13 residues. Deletions cut 2 bases from V and 12 bases from J, with 14 bases between. CDR3 coding DNA: TGCGCCAGCAGCTTAGGCGTGGCCTGGGAACTGTTTTTT. Translation gives CASSLGVAWELFF.

This clonotype was seen at least ten times. The chain couples TRBV5-1 to TRBJ1-2, with 7 positions matching TRBD1. CDR3 size: 15 residues. Germline V gene data show CDR1 as SGHRS and CDR2 as YFSETQ. Trimming at V came to 4 bases and at J to 2 bases, leaving 8 bases not matched to a gene. The CDR3 DNA reads TGCGCCAGCAGCCTTACAGGGGCGTCGAACTATGGCTACACCTTC. It codes for CASSLTGASNYGYTF. Together with reference TRBV5-1 and TRBJ1-2, the CDR3 gives the full variable domain: KAGVTQTPRYLIKTRGQQVTLSCSPISGHRSVSWYQQTPGQGLQFLFEYFSETQRNKGNFPGRFSGRQFSNSRSEMNVSTLELGDSALYLCASSLTGASNYGYTFGSGTRLTVV.

This clonotype was seen ten or more times. The J gene is TRBJ1-6, the V gene TRBV9, with TRBD1 matching 7 bases. The germline V gene has CDR1 SGDLS and CDR2 YYNGEE. This CDR3 region has 15 residues. J gave up 9 bases and V 4 bases, and 10 bases lay outside the gene matches. CDR3 protein: CASSPRTGLSSPLHF. The CDR3 DNA reads TGTGCCAGCAGCCCAAGGACAGGACTTAGTTCACCCCTCCACTTT.

This clonotype was seen repeatedly, ten times or more. The rearrangement joins TRBV7-2 to TRBJ2-1; TRBD1 matches at 9 bases. V lost 5 bases to trimming and J lost 4 bases; unmatched junction nucleotides: 15. Per the germline V gene, CDR1 is SGHTA and CDR2 is FQGNSA. The CDR3 runs to 18 residues. The CDR3: CASSQEGTGIPRYNEQFF. The CDR3 coding sequence is TGTGCCAGCAGCCAAGAAGGGACAGGGATCCCTAGGTACAATGAGCAGTTCTTC.

The J gene is TRBJ2-1, the V gene TRBV5-4, with D perhaps TRBD1 (6 bases). Germline lookup yields CDR1 SGHNT and CDR2 YYREEE (reference sequence). Trimming removed 3 bases from V and 10 bases from J, with 11 bases in between. CDR3 length equals 12 residues. The CDR3 spells CASSSGAYEQFF. The CDR3 DNA is TGTGCCAGCAGCTCAGGGGCCTACGAGCAGTTCTTC. Drawing the rest from reference TRBV5-4 and TRBJ2-1, the complete variable domain is ETGVTQSPTHLIKTRGQQVTLRCSSQSGHNTVSWYQQALGQGPQFIFQYYREEENGRGNFPPRFSGLQFPNYSSELNVNALELDDSALYLCASSSGAYEQFFGPGTRLTVL.

The sample holds many counts of this clonotype. This rearrangement joins TRBV6-6 to TRBJ2-5, with 9 bases fitting TRBD2. Per the germline V gene, CDR1 is MNHNY and CDR2 is SVGAGI (reference sequence). The CDR3 runs 13 residues. V trimming: 6 bases; J trimming: 5 bases; junction bases outside the gene matches: 4. Here the CDR3 DNA reads TGTGCCAGCAGGCAAGGACTAGCGGAGACCCAGTACTTC. Translated, it gives CASRQGLAETQYF.

CDR3 DNA sequence: TGCAGTGCTAGAGATGGGGGGATCACAGATACGCAGTATTTT. As protein: CSARDGGITDTQYF. The rearrangement uses TRBV20-1 and TRBJ2-3, with D maybe TRBD2 (6 bases). Germline CDR1 and CDR2: DFQATT and SNEGSKA (reference sequence). The V gene lost 0 bases and the J gene lost 2 bases, with 9 bases spanning the gap. CDR3 length: 14 residues.

Details on this clonotype: A much larger clonotype is one base distant, so this may be a read error. The chain uses TRBV3-1 and TRBJ2-7, with 14 positions matching TRBD2. This CDR3 is 15 amino acids long. In germline, CDR1 is LGHDT, CDR2 YNNKEL (reference sequence). The DNA of the CDR3 is TGTGCCAGCAGTCTGACTAGCGGGAGGGCCTACGGGCAGTACTTC. It specifies CASSLTSGRAYGQYF.

This clonotype was seen repeatedly, ten times or more. The rearrangement uses TRBV5-1 and TRBJ1-2, with D perhaps matching TRBD1 (5 bases). The V gene lost 1 base and the J gene lost 7 bases, with 11 bases spanning the gap. The germline CDR1 and CDR2 sequences are SGHRS and YFSETQ. The CDR3 runs 13 residues. In DNA, the CDR3 is TGCGCCAGCAGCTTGCAGGGTGTGGTTGGCTACACCTTC. It is translated as CASSLQGVVGYTF. The variable domain in full, completed from reference TRBV5-1 and TRBJ1-2, reads KAGVTQTPRYLIKTRGQQVTLSCSPISGHRSVSWYQQTPGQGLQFLFEYFSETQRNKGNFPGRFSGRQFSNSRSEMNVSTLELGDSALYLCASSLQGVVGYTFGSGTRLTVV.

This clonotype showed up many times. This sequence joins TRBV12-3 or TRBV12-4 and TRBJ2-3; 10 bases are shared with TRBD2. The V and J ends lost 3 bases and 2 bases, in that order; junction bases with no gene match: 2. The CDR3 is 15 amino acids. CDR3 nucleotide sequence: TGTGCCAGCAGTTTTAGCGGGGGGCTCACAGATACGCAGTATTTT. Protein: CASSFSGGLTDTQYF.

The table lists this clonotype with a few counts. This chain connects TRBV5-4 to TRBJ2-3, with 7 positions matching TRBD1. From germline, CDR1 is SGHNT and CDR2 YYREEE (reference sequence). The ends lost 0 bases at V and 4 bases at J; junction bases unmatched: 8. The CDR3 consists of 16 residues. The DNA for the CDR3 is TGTGCCAGCAGCTTGGCCAAGGGGGCTCCTTCAGATACGCAGTATTTT. Translation gives CASSLAKGAPSDTQYF.

Comments on this clonotype: A read error is likely, as this CDR3 ends without the conserved phenylalanine or tryptophan. V is TRBV7-9 and J is TRBJ2-3; 7 nucleotides line up with TRBD1. Germline V gene sequence: CDR1 SEHNR, CDR2 FQNEAQ (reference sequence). This CDR3 is built from 15 residues. The J segment lost 6 bases and the V segment lost 5 bases, leaving 11 bases of the junction unmatched. CDR3 sequence (DNA): TGTGCCAGCAGCCTGACAGGGAAGAGTAGGGATACGCAGTATTCT. It is translated as CASSLTGKSRDTQYS.

This chain uses TRBV3-1 with TRBJ2-1; no firm D call. V was shortened by 0 bases and J by 8 bases, with 8 bases between the two germline ends. This CDR3 is built from 13 residues. CDR1 and CDR2 from the germline V gene are LGHDT and YNNKEL (reference sequence). CDR3 DNA sequence: TGTGCCAGCAGCCAAGATCCCACGGATGAGCAGTTCTTC. This encodes CASSQDPTDEQFF.

This clonotype was counted ten times or more. This chain links TRBV5-1 with TRBJ2-1; D might be TRBD2 (5 bases). The germline CDR1 and CDR2 sequences are SGHRS and YFSETQ. V gave up 0 bases and J gave up 10 bases, with 14 bases separating them. This CDR3 contains 14 residues. This CDR3 reads CASSLVRAGPEQFF. The CDR3 DNA reads TGCGCCAGCAGCTTGGTGAGGGCCGGGCCGGAGCAGTTCTTC.